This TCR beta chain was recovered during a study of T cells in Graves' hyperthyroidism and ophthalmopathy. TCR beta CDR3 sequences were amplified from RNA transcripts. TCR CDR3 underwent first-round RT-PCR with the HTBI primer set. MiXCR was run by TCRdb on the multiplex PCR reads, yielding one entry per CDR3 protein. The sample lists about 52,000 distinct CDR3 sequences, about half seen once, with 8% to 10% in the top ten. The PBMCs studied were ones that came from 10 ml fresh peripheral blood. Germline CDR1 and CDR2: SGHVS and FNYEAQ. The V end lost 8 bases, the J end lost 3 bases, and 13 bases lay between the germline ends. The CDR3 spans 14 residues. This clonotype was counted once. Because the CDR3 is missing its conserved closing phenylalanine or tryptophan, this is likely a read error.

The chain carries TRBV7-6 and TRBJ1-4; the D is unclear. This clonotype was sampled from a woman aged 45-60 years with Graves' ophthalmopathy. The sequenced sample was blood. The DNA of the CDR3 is TGTGCCAGCGGCCCCATTGAGGCTAATGAAAAACTGTTTTCT. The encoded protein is CASGPIEANEKLFS.